The 17 T cell receptor beta chains presented below share a single source sample, sequenced in a study of CD4 and CD8 cells across lung adenocarcinoma regions. A single record per CDR3 protein comes from TCRdb applying MiXCR to the PCR reads. The data show fewer than 30,000 distinct CDR3 sequences, approximately 50% seen once. The sample comprised CD8+ T cells from the center of a lung tumor. These receptors all come from a male donor with lung adenocarcinoma. The CD4 and CD8 labels of this study may be unreliable.

The chain links TRBV6-4 to TRBJ1-4; D remains unclear. CDR3 length equals 17 residues. Germline values: CDR1 MRHNA, CDR2 SNTAGT. V was shortened by 2 bases and J by 8 bases, with 21 bases between the two germline ends. CDR3 in amino acids: CASSDVGGPDAVEKLFF. CDR3 coding DNA: TGTGCCAGCAGTGACGTGGGCGGCCCGGATGCAGTGGAAAAACTGTTTTTT.

The gene calls are TRBV6-1 and TRBJ2-4, with TRBD2 as a possible D gene (7 bases). The CDR3 runs 14 residues. Trimming stripped 7 bases from V and 6 bases from J, with 16 bases between. Germline assignment: CDR1 MNHNS and CDR2 SASEGT. The CDR3 DNA is TGTGCCAGCACCACGGGGGGCGAGGGAAACATTCAGTACTTC. As protein: CASTTGGEGNIQYF.

As concerns this clonotype: One end of the junction fails to match germline, which may point to a read error. The chain couples TRBV10-3 to TRBJ2-3; D gene ambiguous. This CDR3 is 15 amino acids long. Looked up from germline, CDR1 is ENHRY and CDR2 is SYGVKD. In nucleotides, the CDR3 is TGTGCCATCAGTGAGTTAGGGCTCGCCAAAGATACGCAGTATTTC. It translates to CAISELGLAKDTQYF.

In its sample, this clonotype was seen many times. This sequence joins TRBV6-1 and TRBJ2-2; TRBD1 matches at 9 bases. Germline V gives CDR1 MNHNS, CDR2 SASEGT. CDR3 length equals 14 residues. V shed 6 bases and J 5 bases; nucleotides not matched to a gene: 4. The DNA of the CDR3 is TGTGCCAGCAGAACAGGGGGCTTAACCGGGGAGCTGTTTTTT. Translating gives CASRTGGLTGELFF.

V gene TRBV30 combines with J gene TRBJ2-1; the match to TRBD2 covers 10 bases. Germline V gene sequence: CDR1 GTSNPN, CDR2 SVGIG (reference sequence). V shed 7 bases, J shed 1 base, and the junction held 10 bases outside the gene matches. This CDR3 is built from 16 residues. DNA for the CDR3: TGTGCCTTAATATTAGCGGGAGGCAGGTCCTACAATGAGCAGTTCTTC. Protein sequence: CALILAGGRSYNEQFF.

A word on this clonotype: Compared with germline, one end of the junction differs, possibly owing to a read error. The gene calls are TRBV6-5 and TRBJ2-5, with D tentatively TRBD1 or TRBD2 (5 bases each). CDR3 size: 15 residues. From germline, CDR1 is MNHEY and CDR2 SVGAGI. The CDR3 DNA is TGTGCCAGGGGTTACGGGGCCCGTGTCCAAGAGACGCAGTATTTC. Protein: CARGYGARVQETQYF.

The genes are TRBV6-1 and TRBJ2-4, with 8 bases aligning to TRBD1. The J call may not be correct, given that the DNA end is closer to TRBJ2-1. The germline V gene has CDR1 MNHNS and CDR2 SASEGT. The CDR3 consists of 14 residues. The CDR3 protein is CASRDRSRGYEQFF. The CDR3 DNA follows: TGTGCCAGCCGGGACAGGTCGCGGGGTTACGAGCAGTTCTTC.

The chain has TRBV6-1 and TRBJ2-3, with unresolved D. This CDR3 has 11 residues. Germline V gene sequence: CDR1 MNHNS, CDR2 SASEGT. Trimming removed 4 bases from V and 8 bases from J, with 7 bases in between. The CDR3 region is CASSAMSTQYF. CDR3 nucleotides: TGTGCCAGCAGTGCCATGAGTACGCAGTATTTT.

This rearrangement joins TRBV19 to TRBJ2-1; the match to TRBD1 covers 9 bases. The trim removed 2 bases at V and 6 bases at J, leaving 14 bases unmatched. CDR1 and CDR2 (germline): LNHDA, SQIVND (reference sequence). CDR3 length: 18 amino acids. The CDR3 spells CASSIPLTDRGQINEQFF. CDR3 sequence (DNA): TGTGCCAGTAGTATACCCCTAACGGACAGGGGACAGATCAATGAGCAGTTCTTC.

This rearrangement joins TRBV6-1 to TRBJ2-3, with D perhaps being TRBD1 or TRBD2 (5 bases each). The end of the DNA fits TRBJ2-7 better, so the J call may be wrong. Germline assignment: CDR1 MNHNS and CDR2 SASEGT. The CDR3 is made up of 16 amino acids. CDR3 in DNA: TGTGCCAGCGGGGGAGCCGGGACCGGGGACGAGGATACGCAGTACTTC. Translation: CASGGAGTGDEDTQYF.

The chain joins TRBV27 to TRBJ2-5; D may be TRBD1 or TRBD2 (6 bases each). Per the germline V gene, CDR1 is MNHEY and CDR2 is SMNVEV (reference sequence). Trimming pared 4 bases from V and 11 bases from J, leaving 17 bases between. The CDR3 covers 13 residues. The CDR3 reads CASSWDGGVEQYF. DNA for the CDR3: TGTGCCAGCAGTTGGGACGGGGGCGTTGAGCAGTACTTC.

The genes are TRBV5-1 and TRBJ1-2; maybe TRBD1 (6 bases). In germline, CDR1 is SGHRS, CDR2 YFSETQ. This CDR3 region has 15 residues. V was pared by 7 bases and J by 4 bases, with 20 bases between. The CDR3 protein is CASRSSMGASYGYTF. CDR3 sequence (DNA): TGCGCCAGCCGGAGCTCGATGGGGGCCTCCTATGGCTACACCTTC.

The gene calls are TRBV3-1 and TRBJ2-7; 10 positions agree with TRBD2. Per the germline V gene, CDR1 is LGHDT and CDR2 is YNNKEL (reference sequence). V was clipped by 4 bases and J by 0 bases; unmatched bases: 6. CDR3 size: 16 residues. For the CDR3, the DNA is TGTGCCAGCAGCCGAGCCCTAGCGGGGGCCTCCTACGAGCAGTACTTC. It translates to CASSRALAGASYEQYF.

At least ten counts were recorded for this clonotype. J is TRBJ2-5 and V is TRBV6-5; 12 nucleotides match TRBD1. The CDR3 covers 16 residues. V shed 5 bases and J 4 bases; nucleotides not matched to a gene: 8. Looked up from germline, CDR1 is MNHEY and CDR2 is SVGAGI. CDR3 bases: TGTGCCAGCAGTAACGAGGGGACAGGGGGCACAGAGACCCAGTACTTC. Amino acids: CASSNEGTGGTETQYF.

This clonotype was detected ten times or more. The chain employs TRBV14 and TRBJ1-1; D unclear. The CDR3 has 16 residues. Trimming cost V 0 bases and J 1 base, with 12 bases left between them. CDR1 is SGHDN, CDR2 FVKESK, per germline. CDR3 sequence reads: CASSQDQISGNTEAFF. The CDR3 coding sequence is TGTGCCAGCAGCCAAGATCAGATTTCAGGGAACACTGAAGCTTTCTTT. Full variable domain (outside the CDR3, taken from reference TRBV14 and TRBJ1-1): EAGVTQFPSHSVIEKGQTVTLRCDPISGHDNLYWYRRVMGKEIKFLLHFVKESKQDESGMPNNRFLAERTGGTYSTLKVQPAELEDSGVYFCASSQDQISGNTEAFFGQGTRLTVV.

This clonotype was detected many times. The rearrangement uses TRBV27 and TRBJ2-5; D possibly corresponds to TRBD1 (5 bases). The end of the DNA is better explained by TRBJ2-7, so the J call may be wrong. Germline CDR1 MNHEY, CDR2 SMNVEV (reference sequence). The CDR3 totals 15 residues. This chain's CDR3 is CASSLLNRQGSEQYF. The CDR3 bases are TGTGCCAGCAGTTTATTAAATCGGCAGGGAAGCGAGCAGTACTTC.

The sample holds many counts of this clonotype. V usage is TRBV20-1 and J usage is TRBJ2-1; the D gene is possibly TRBD1 (6 bases). The CDR3 has 15 amino acids. Germline V gives CDR1 DFQATT, CDR2 SNEGSKA (reference sequence). The ends were cut back, 3 bases at V and 7 bases at J, with 19 bases in the middle. CDR3 nucleotide sequence: TGCAGTGCTAGGGCCGGGACACCGTTGGTGAATGAGCAGTTCTTC. It codes for CSARAGTPLVNEQFF.